Listed below are T cell receptor beta chains from one sample, sequenced in a study of blood T cell repertoires in COVID-19. Only in-frame clones appear in the TCRdb table, and some are missing; sequencing was by immunoSEQ multiplex PCR. In the table there are fewer than 130,000 clones, 65% to 80% of which are singletons. Sequencing used peripheral blood. The receptors were gathered from a man in his 70s with active or convalescent COVID-19. Each CDR3 is given with its conserved first and last residue. A D gene is named only where the DNA matches it firmly. Clone size appears in some rows only: once, few, many, or a class for an expanded clone.

V gene: TRBV2; J gene: TRBJ2-5; D gene: -; clone size: -; CDR3 DNA: TGTGCCAGCAGTGGGAACAGACAAGAGACCCAGTACTTC; CDR3 protein: CASSGNRQETQYF
V gene: TRBV4-2; J gene: TRBJ1-1; D gene: -; clone size: -; CDR3 DNA: TGTGCCAGCAGCCGGGAGGGCGCTGAAGCTTTCTTT; CDR3 protein: CASSREGAEAFF
V gene: TRBV11-3; J gene: TRBJ2-7; D gene: TRBD1; clone size: -; CDR3 DNA: TGTGCCAGCAGCCCAATAACCCCCTCGGGACAGGGATGGTTCGAGCAGTACTTC; CDR3 protein: CASSPITPSGQGWFEQYF
V gene: TRBV18; J gene: TRBJ2-7; D gene: TRBD2; clone size: few; CDR3 DNA: TGTGCCAGCTCCCTCGAGACTAGCGGGCGTACCTACGAGCAGTACTTC; CDR3 protein: CASSLETSGRTYEQYF
V gene: TRBV10-2; J gene: TRBJ1-1; D gene: -; clone size: -; CDR3 DNA: TGCGCCAGCAGTGACAGGGCGGATTCTGAAGCTTTCTTT; CDR3 protein: CASSDRADSEAFF
V gene: TRBV5-1; J gene: TRBJ1-1; D gene: -; clone size: -; CDR3 DNA: TGCGCCAGCAGCTTGGCAGGCGGGTCGAACACTGAAGCTTTCTTT; CDR3 protein: CASSLAGGSNTEAFF
V gene: TRBV5-1; J gene: TRBJ2-3; D gene: TRBD2; clone size: -; CDR3 DNA: TGCGCCAGCAAAAGCGGGAGGGGCACAGATACGCAGTATTTT; CDR3 protein: CASKSGRGTDTQYF
V gene: TRBV7-3; J gene: TRBJ2-2; D gene: -; clone size: -; CDR3 DNA: TGTGCCAGCAGCCCCCCCGCCGGGGAGCTGTTTTTT; CDR3 protein: CASSPPAGELFF
V gene: TRBV5-4; J gene: TRBJ1-4; D gene: -; clone size: -; CDR3 DNA: TGTGCCAGCAGCCAGGGCGGGGTGAATGAAAAACTGTTTTTT; CDR3 protein: CASSQGGVNEKLFF
V gene: TRBV20-1; J gene: TRBJ2-1; D gene: -; clone size: -; CDR3 DNA: TGCAGTGCTAGAGGAGCGGCTGAGCAGTTCTTC; CDR3 protein: CSARGAAEQFF
V gene: TRBV9; J gene: TRBJ2-7; D gene: TRBD2; clone size: -; CDR3 DNA: TGTGCCAGCAGCGTAGGGACTAGCGGGGCCTACGAGCAGTACTTC; CDR3 protein: CASSVGTSGAYEQYF
V gene: TRBV6-1; J gene: TRBJ2-1; D gene: TRBD2; clone size: -; CDR3 DNA: TGTGCCAGCAGTGAAGCCATCCAGCGGGGGGAGGTGCAGTTCTTC; CDR3 protein: CASSEAIQRGEVQFF
V gene: TRBV6-5; J gene: TRBJ2-7; D gene: TRBD1; clone size: -; CDR3 DNA: TGTGCCAGCAGCCGCCGACAGGGTCCCTACGAGCAGTACTTC; CDR3 protein: CASSRRQGPYEQYF
V gene: TRBV27; J gene: TRBJ2-1; D gene: TRBD2; clone size: -; CDR3 DNA: TGTGCCAGCAGTTCCCAACGACTAGCGGGAGATAGTGAGCAGTTCTTC; CDR3 protein: CASSSQRLAGDSEQFF
V gene: TRBV5-1; J gene: TRBJ1-1; D gene: -; clone size: once; CDR3 DNA: TGCGCCAGCAGCTTGACGGCAGGGGAGCGCACTGAAGCTTTCTTT; CDR3 protein: CASSLTAGERTEAFF
V gene: TRBV30; J gene: TRBJ2-3; D gene: TRBD2; clone size: -; CDR3 DNA: TGTGCCTGGGACTCCGGGACTAGCGTAGATACGCAGTATTTT; CDR3 protein: CAWDSGTSVDTQYF
V gene: TRBV5-5; J gene: TRBJ1-2; D gene: TRBD1; clone size: -; CDR3 DNA: TGTGCCAGCAGCTTAATGGGACAGGGTTTTGGGGGCTACACCTTC; CDR3 protein: CASSLMGQGFGGYTF
V gene: TRBV3-1/TRBV3-2; J gene: TRBJ1-2; D gene: -; clone size: -; CDR3 DNA: TGTGCCAGCAGCCGAGGACAGACACCCAACTATGGCTACACCTTC; CDR3 protein: CASSRGQTPNYGYTF
V gene: TRBV5-1; J gene: TRBJ2-2; D gene: -; clone size: few; CDR3 DNA: TGCGCCAGCAGCTTGTCAAGGGGTCAAGTTGGCGGGGAGCTGTTTTTT; CDR3 protein: CASSLSRGQVGGELFF
V gene: TRBV5-4; J gene: TRBJ1-2; D gene: TRBD1; clone size: few; CDR3 DNA: TGTGCCAGCAGCAGCCCAGGGGGCGGTGAGGGCTACACCTTC; CDR3 protein: CASSSPGGGEGYTF
V gene: TRBV5-4; J gene: TRBJ2-3; D gene: -; clone size: -; CDR3 DNA: TGTGCCAGCAGCTTGGACAGGATCACAGATACGCAGTATTTT; CDR3 protein: CASSLDRITDTQYF
V gene: TRBV19; J gene: TRBJ2-5; D gene: -; clone size: -; CDR3 DNA: TGTGCCAGTAGTATGGGCAGGGTAAAATTGGAGACCCAGTACTTC; CDR3 protein: CASSMGRVKLETQYF
V gene: TRBV5-1; J gene: TRBJ1-1; D gene: -; clone size: -; CDR3 DNA: TGCGCCAGCAGCGGAGGGGGGGTTCACACTGAAGCTTTCTTT; CDR3 protein: CASSGGGVHTEAFF
V gene: TRBV5-5; J gene: TRBJ2-3; D gene: -; clone size: -; CDR3 DNA: TGTGCCAGCAGCTTTGGCGGAGGCACAGATACGCAGTATTTT; CDR3 protein: CASSFGGGTDTQYF
V gene: TRBV12-3/TRBV12-4; J gene: TRBJ1-5; D gene: -; clone size: few; CDR3 DNA: TGTGCCAGCAGTTTAGTATATCAGCCCCAGCATTTT; CDR3 protein: CASSLVYQPQHF